This T cell receptor beta chain appears in the sequencing data of a study of CD8 T cells in ankylosing spondylitis. General study findings and limits: CD8+ disease-linked clones were present at relatively low frequencies in blood. From matched ankylosing spondylitis synovial fluid, disease-linked clones were reportedly recovered at significantly enriched levels.

Between the trimmed V and J ends, which lost 2 bases and 7 bases, there was a span of 9 bases. CDR1 is LGHNT, CDR2 FRNRAP, per germline. CDR3 length: 13 residues. Each TCR beta library was made by quantitative 5'-RACE that incorporated molecular barcodes. From the 5' RACE reads, TCRdb called clonotypes with MiXCR, one entry per CDR3 protein. The sample shows approximately 220,000 distinct CDR3 sequences, more than 25% of them seen only once. As for this clonotype: Its cognate antigen is unknown.

The receptor comes from a male donor with ankylosing spondylitis or in good health (not recorded which). Material: blood, either unsorted or a sorted T cell fraction (not recorded which). V usage is TRBV12-5 and J usage is TRBJ2-1; no firm D call. CDR3 region: CASGLNLGNEQFF. For the CDR3, the DNA is TGTGCTAGTGGTTTGAACCTCGGAAATGAGCAGTTCTTC.